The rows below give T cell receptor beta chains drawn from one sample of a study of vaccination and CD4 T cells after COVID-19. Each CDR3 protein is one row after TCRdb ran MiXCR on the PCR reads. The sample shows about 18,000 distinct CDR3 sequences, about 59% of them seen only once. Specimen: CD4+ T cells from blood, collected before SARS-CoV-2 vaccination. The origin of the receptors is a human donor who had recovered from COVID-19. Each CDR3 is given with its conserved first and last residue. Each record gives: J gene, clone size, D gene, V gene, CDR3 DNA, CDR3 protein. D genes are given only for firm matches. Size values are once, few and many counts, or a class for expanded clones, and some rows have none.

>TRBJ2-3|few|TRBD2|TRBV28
TGTGCCAGCAGTTCAAGGCGCCAACTAGCGGGAGGGCCCTTAGATACGCAGTATTTT
CASSSRRQLAGGPLDTQYF
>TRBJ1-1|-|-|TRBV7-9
TGTGCCAGCAGCGATACAGGGACCACTGAAGCTTTCTTT
CASSDTGTTEAFF
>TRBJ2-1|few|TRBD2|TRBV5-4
TGTGCCAGCAGCTCGACTAGCGCCAGCTCCTACAATGAGCAGTTCTTC
CASSSTSASSYNEQFF
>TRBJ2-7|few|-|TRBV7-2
TGTGCCAGCAGCGCGGAAGCAGTCACCTACGAGCAGTACTTC
CASSAEAVTYEQYF
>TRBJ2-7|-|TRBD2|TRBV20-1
TGCAGTGCTAGTCGGGGACTAGCGGGAGGGCCGGTGAACGAGCAGTACTTC
CSASRGLAGGPVNEQYF
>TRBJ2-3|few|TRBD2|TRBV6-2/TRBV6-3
TGTGCCAGCAAGGGACTACTAGGAGATACGCAGTATTTT
CASKGLLGDTQYF
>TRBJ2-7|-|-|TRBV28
TGTGCCAGCAGTTTTTCCCCCCTCGCCAGAACCTACGAGCAGTACTTC
CASSFSPLARTYEQYF
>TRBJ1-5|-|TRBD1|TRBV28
TGTGCCAGCAGGTCGGACAGGGGGCCGCTCAATCAGCCCCAGCATTTT
CASRSDRGPLNQPQHF
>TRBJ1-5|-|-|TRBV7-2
TGTGCCAGCAGCTTAAGGATGGGAGGGAATCAGCCCCAGCATTTT
CASSLRMGGNQPQHF
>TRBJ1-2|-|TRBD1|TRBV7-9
TGTGCCAGCAGCATAACCGACAGGGGGCACGGCTACACCTTC
CASSITDRGHGYTF
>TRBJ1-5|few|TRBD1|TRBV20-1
TGCAGTGCCAACCCGGGACAGGGGAATAGCAATCAGCCCCAGCATTTT
CSANPGQGNSNQPQHF
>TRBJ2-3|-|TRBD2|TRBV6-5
TGTGCCAGCAGTTACGGGCGGCTAGCGGGAGGAACAGATACGCAGTATTTT
CASSYGRLAGGTDTQYF
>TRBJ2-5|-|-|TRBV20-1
TGCAGTGCTGTGGGACGTCAAGAGACCCAGTACTTC
CSAVGRQETQYF
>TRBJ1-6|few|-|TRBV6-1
TGTGCCAGCAGTGACCTTCTCAGTTCACCCCTCCACTTT
CASSDLLSSPLHF
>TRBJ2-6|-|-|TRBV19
TGTGCCGCCGCGCAGGGGTCAAGCTCTGGGGCCAACGTCCTGACTTTC
CAAAQGSSSGANVLTF
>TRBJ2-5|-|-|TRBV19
TGTGCCAGTAGTGACATGGGTGGCCAGACCCAGTACTTC
CASSDMGGQTQYF
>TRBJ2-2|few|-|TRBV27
TGTGCCAGCAGACAACTTCAGTGGCAGAAGCACACCGGGGAGCTGTTTTTT
CASRQLQWQKHTGELFF
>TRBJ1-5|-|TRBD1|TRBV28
TGTGCCAGCAGTTTACGGACAGGGTCTCCTCAGCCCCAGCATTTT
CASSLRTGSPQPQHF
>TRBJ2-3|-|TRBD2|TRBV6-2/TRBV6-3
TGTGCCAGCAGTTCCCCTCCGGGACTAGCGGGAGAAGGGGGCACAGATACGCAGTATTTT
CASSSPPGLAGEGGTDTQYF
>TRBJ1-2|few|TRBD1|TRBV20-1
TGCAGTGCTAGCCGGGACAGGGGAGACTATGGCTACACCTTC
CSASRDRGDYGYTF